Listed below are T cell receptor beta chains from one sample, sequenced in a study of PD-L1 blockade in urothelial cancer. Method: immunoSEQ multiplex PCR; TCRdb's copy keeps in-frame clones and lacks some. The data show roughly 32,000 clones, 75% to 85% seen once. Sequencing used PBMCs, obtained around atezolizumab (anti-PD-L1) treatment. These receptors were obtained from a man in his sixties with urothelial cancer. Each CDR3 is given with its conserved first and last residue. Each record gives: D gene, V gene, J gene, clone size, CDR3 protein, CDR3 DNA. The D gene is left open where the match is weak. Size tells how often a clone was seen (once, few, many) or the class of an expanded clone, and some rows leave it out.

D: TRBD2; V: TRBV5-4; J: TRBJ2-7; size: few; CDR3: CASSLAPREGYEQYF; DNA: TGTGCCAGCAGCTTGGCCCCCCGGGAGGGTTACGAGCAGTACTTC
D: TRBD1; V: TRBV25-1; J: TRBJ1-2; size: -; CDR3: CASSEQGEGYTF; DNA: TGTGCCAGCAGTGAGCAGGGGGAGGGCTACACCTTC
D: TRBD2; V: TRBV6-1; J: TRBJ2-5; size: -; CDR3: CASSGLAGGQETQYF; DNA: TGTGCCAGCAGTGGACTAGCGGGGGGGCAAGAGACCCAGTACTTC
D: -; V: TRBV27; J: TRBJ2-7; size: -; CDR3: CAASRAWDSYEQYF; DNA: TGTGCCGCAAGCAGGGCCTGGGATTCCTACGAGCAGTACTTC
D: TRBD2; V: TRBV15; J: TRBJ2-3; size: -; CDR3: CATSGGAGGSTDTQYF; DNA: TGTGCCACCAGCGGGGGGGCGGGGGGTAGCACAGATACGCAGTATTTT
D: -; V: TRBV7-3; J: TRBJ2-5; size: few; CDR3: CASSLTPGQETQYF; DNA: TGTGCCAGCAGCTTAACGCCAGGGCAAGAGACCCAGTACTTC
D: -; V: TRBV6-5; J: TRBJ1-1; size: -; CDR3: CASSSFLGQQAFF; DNA: TGTGCCAGCAGTTCTTTCCTCGGACAGCAAGCTTTCTTT
D: -; V: TRBV28; J: TRBJ2-7; size: -; CDR3: CASSPLGAGTYEQYF; DNA: TGTGCCAGCAGCCCGCTGGGGGCAGGAACCTACGAGCAGTACTTC
D: TRBD1; V: TRBV27; J: TRBJ2-1; size: -; CDR3: CASSSGTGSSYNEQFF; DNA: TGTGCCAGCAGTTCCGGGACAGGGAGCTCCTACAATGAGCAGTTCTTC
D: TRBD1; V: TRBV10-2; J: TRBJ1-4; size: -; CDR3: CASSEDRVNEKLFF; DNA: TGCGCCAGCAGTGAAGACAGGGTCAATGAAAAACTGTTTTTT
D: -; V: TRBV28; J: TRBJ1-4; size: once; CDR3: CASTDQGQVEKLFF; DNA: TGTGCCAGCACTGATCAGGGGCAGGTGGAAAAACTGTTTTTT
D: TRBD1; V: TRBV4-1; J: TRBJ1-1; size: -; CDR3: CASSATPGTGALRAEAFF; DNA: TGCGCCAGCAGCGCAACACCCGGGACAGGGGCTCTCAGGGCTGAAGCTTTCTTT
D: TRBD2; V: TRBV10-2; J: TRBJ2-5; size: -; CDR3: CASMRLAGGQETQYF; DNA: TGCGCCAGCATGAGACTAGCGGGGGGACAAGAGACCCAGTACTTC
D: TRBD1; V: TRBV5-1; J: TRBJ2-7; size: -; CDR3: CASSPRDRATGEQYF; DNA: TGCGCCAGCAGCCCAAGGGACAGGGCGACGGGGGAGCAGTACTTC
D: TRBD1; V: TRBV7-2; J: TRBJ1-5; size: -; CDR3: CASSFQTGANQPQHF; DNA: TGTGCCAGCAGCTTCCAAACAGGGGCCAATCAGCCCCAGCATTTT
D: -; V: TRBV19; J: TRBJ2-3; size: once; CDR3: CASRKQGRPDTQYF; DNA: TGTGCCAGTAGGAAACAGGGGAGGCCAGATACGCAGTATTTT
D: TRBD2; V: TRBV7-2; J: TRBJ2-1; size: -; CDR3: CASSLRRGGVQDEQFF; DNA: TGTGCCAGCAGCTTACGGCGGGGGGGCGTTCAGGATGAGCAGTTCTTC
D: TRBD1; V: TRBV30; J: TRBJ1-1; size: -; CDR3: CAWSKTGTMNTEAFF; DNA: TGTGCCTGGAGTAAGACAGGGACCATGAACACTGAAGCTTTCTTT
D: TRBD1; V: TRBV7-9; J: TRBJ2-2; size: -; CDR3: CASSFTQGASGELFF; DNA: TGTGCCAGCAGCTTTACCCAGGGGGCCTCCGGGGAGCTGTTTTTT
D: -; V: TRBV7-2; J: TRBJ1-2; size: few; CDR3: CASSLAFDYGYTF; DNA: TGTGCCAGCAGCTTAGCCTTCGACTATGGCTACACCTTC
D: TRBD2; V: TRBV19; J: TRBJ2-3; size: -; CDR3: CASSIGGRGSDTQYF; DNA: TGTGCCAGTAGTATCGGGGGGAGAGGTTCAGATACGCAGTATTTT
D: TRBD2; V: TRBV27; J: TRBJ2-4; size: -; CDR3: CASSSHRRETGLAILAKNIQYF; DNA: TGTGCCAGCAGTAGTCATCGTCGGGAGACGGGACTAGCGATCCTAGCCAAAAACATTCAGTACTTC
D: TRBD1; V: TRBV7-2; J: TRBJ2-1; size: -; CDR3: CASSQQQGAKGNEQFF; DNA: TGTGCCAGCAGCCAACAACAGGGGGCGAAGGGCAATGAGCAGTTCTTC
D: TRBD2; V: TRBV5-8; J: TRBJ2-2; size: -; CDR3: CASSPRRGRKITGELFF; DNA: TGTGCCAGCAGCCCCCGGCGGGGGAGAAAAATCACCGGGGAGCTGTTTTTT
D: TRBD2; V: TRBV10-3; J: TRBJ2-7; size: -; CDR3: CATGLAGVYEQYF; DNA: TGTGCCACGGGACTAGCGGGAGTCTACGAGCAGTACTTC
D: -; V: TRBV10-2; J: TRBJ2-1; size: once; CDR3: CASSLLRPNNEQFF; DNA: TGCGCCAGCAGTCTCTTGCGGCCCAACAATGAGCAGTTCTTC
D: TRBD2; V: TRBV4-2; J: TRBJ2-1; size: -; CDR3: CASSHIAGNEQFF; DNA: TGTGCCAGCAGCCATATAGCGGGAAATGAGCAGTTCTTC
D: TRBD1; V: TRBV5-4; J: TRBJ1-2; size: -; CDR3: CASSPRDRGYGYTF; DNA: TGTGCCAGCAGCCCCCGAGACAGGGGCTATGGCTACACCTTC
D: TRBD2; V: TRBV10-3; J: TRBJ2-1; size: -; CDR3: CAISPGLAGVNSYNEQFF; DNA: TGTGCCATCAGTCCGGGACTAGCGGGGGTTAACTCCTACAATGAGCAGTTCTTC
D: -; V: TRBV7-2; J: TRBJ1-5; size: few; CDR3: CASSLDTGINQPQHF; DNA: TGTGCCAGCAGCTTAGATACGGGGATCAATCAGCCCCAGCATTTT
D: TRBD1; V: TRBV18; J: TRBJ2-3; size: -; CDR3: CASSPPAGGLTDTQYF; DNA: TGTGCCAGCTCACCACCGGCAGGGGGTCTAACAGATACGCAGTATTTT
D: TRBD1; V: TRBV30; J: TRBJ1-2; size: few; CDR3: CAWGSQGANYGYTF; DNA: TGTGCCTGGGGCTCCCAGGGGGCTAACTATGGCTACACCTTC
D: -; V: TRBV13; J: TRBJ1-6; size: few; CDR3: CASSLVGGVLNSPLHF; DNA: TGTGCCAGCAGCTTAGTCGGAGGGGTTCTTAATTCACCCCTCCACTTT
D: TRBD1; V: TRBV4-2; J: TRBJ1-1; size: -; CDR3: CASSHPRTGVMTEAFF; DNA: TGTGCCAGCAGCCACCCCAGGACAGGAGTTATGACTGAAGCTTTCTTT
D: -; V: TRBV10-3; J: TRBJ1-1; size: -; CDR3: CAINEQGNTEAFF; DNA: TGTGCCATCAATGAACAGGGTAATACTGAAGCTTTCTTT
D: -; V: TRBV14; J: TRBJ2-1; size: -; CDR3: CASRRTGNNEQFF; DNA: TGTGCCAGCAGACGGACTGGGAACAATGAGCAGTTCTTC
D: -; V: TRBV5-1; J: TRBJ1-1; size: -; CDR3: CASSQLPGNTEAFF; DNA: TGCGCCAGCAGCCAACTGCCCGGGAACACTGAAGCTTTCTTT
D: -; V: TRBV18; J: TRBJ1-6; size: few; CDR3: CASSPPVGSSYNSPLHF; DNA: TGTGCCAGCTCACCACCGGTCGGGAGCTCCTATAATTCACCCCTCCACTTT
D: TRBD1; V: TRBV19; J: TRBJ1-5; size: -; CDR3: CASSKTGPGGNQPQHF; DNA: TGTGCCAGTAGCAAGACAGGGCCGGGGGGCAATCAGCCCCAGCATTTT
D: -; V: TRBV19; J: TRBJ1-1; size: -; CDR3: CASSLLGGSSGEAFF; DNA: TGTGCCAGTAGTCTCCTGGGGGGGTCGAGCGGTGAAGCTTTCTTT
D: TRBD2; V: TRBV7-9; J: TRBJ2-3; size: -; CDR3: CASSPEAGGFTDTQYF; DNA: TGTGCCAGCAGCCCCGAGGCGGGGGGATTCACAGATACGCAGTATTTT
D: -; V: TRBV7-2; J: TRBJ1-5; size: -; CDR3: CASRDTGSIQPQHF; DNA: TGTGCCAGCAGAGACACAGGGTCCATTCAGCCCCAGCATTTT
D: -; V: TRBV11-2; J: TRBJ1-1; size: -; CDR3: CASSLVQGSPRAFF; DNA: TGTGCCAGCAGCTTAGTACAGGGCTCCCCACGAGCTTTCTTT
D: -; V: TRBV7-9; J: TRBJ1-2; size: -; CDR3: CASTPRESNYGYTF; DNA: TGTGCCAGCACTCCCCGGGAATCTAACTATGGCTACACCTTC
D: TRBD2; V: TRBV6-6; J: TRBJ2-1; size: -; CDR3: CACERGGIYNEQFF; DNA: TGTGCCTGCGAGCGGGGGGGGATCTACAATGAGCAGTTCTTC
D: TRBD1; V: TRBV7-9; J: TRBJ1-5; size: many; CDR3: CASSSTGAGDQPQHF; DNA: TGTGCCAGCAGCTCGACAGGGGCGGGCGATCAGCCCCAGCATTTT
D: TRBD1; V: TRBV29-1; J: TRBJ1-2; size: -; CDR3: CSVRTGGYGYTF; DNA: TGCAGCGTCAGGACAGGGGGATATGGCTACACCTTC
D: TRBD1; V: TRBV27; J: TRBJ2-6; size: -; CDR3: CASAAGTGKAGANVLTF; DNA: TGTGCCAGCGCCGCCGGGACAGGGAAGGCTGGGGCCAACGTCCTGACTTTC
D: TRBD1; V: TRBV4-2; J: TRBJ2-7; size: -; CDR3: CASSQWAGGKNEQYF; DNA: TGTGCCAGCAGCCAGTGGGCAGGGGGTAAGAACGAGCAGTACTTC
D: -; V: TRBV16; J: TRBJ2-7; size: -; CDR3: CASSQPPRAYEQYF; DNA: TGTGCCAGCAGCCAACCCCCCCGAGCCTACGAGCAGTACTTC
D: -; V: TRBV5-1; J: TRBJ1-2; size: -; CDR3: CASSPVALAGYTF; DNA: TGCGCCAGCAGCCCCGTTGCCCTGGCCGGCTACACCTTC
D: TRBD1; V: TRBV4-2; J: TRBJ2-3; size: -; CDR3: CASSQEPGTGADTQYF; DNA: TGTGCCAGCAGCCAAGAACCCGGGACAGGGGCCGATACGCAGTATTTT
D: -; V: TRBV10-3; J: TRBJ1-1; size: -; CDR3: CAIGTRQETEAFF; DNA: TGTGCCATCGGGACGCGACAGGAAACTGAAGCTTTCTTT
D: -; V: TRBV2; J: TRBJ1-1; size: many; CDR3: CASRRDSQGEAFF; DNA: TGTGCCAGCAGGCGGGACTCTCAGGGTGAAGCTTTCTTT
D: -; V: TRBV6-7; J: TRBJ2-7; size: few; CDR3: CASSYSICQGLTYEQYF; DNA: TGTGCCAGCAGTTACTCGATCTGCCAGGGATTGACCTACGAGCAGTACTTC
D: -; V: TRBV6-6; J: TRBJ2-5; size: -; CDR3: CASSYSTVWGPQQYF; DNA: TGTGCCAGCAGTTACTCGACGGTTTGGGGCCCCCAGCAGTACTTC
D: -; V: TRBV7-2; J: TRBJ1-5; size: -; CDR3: CASSRGAGGYQPQHF; DNA: TGTGCCAGCAGCCGCGGGGCGGGGGGCTATCAGCCCCAGCATTTT
D: -; V: TRBV7-9; J: TRBJ2-5; size: -; CDR3: CASSLLRGSQETQYF; DNA: TGTGCCAGCAGCTTACTTCGGGGGTCCCAAGAGACCCAGTACTTC